The 32 T cell receptor beta chains listed next were all sequenced from one sample in a study of cytomegalovirus exposure and HLA in healthy donors. Use of 60 Vbeta and 13 Jbeta primers characterized the PCR. This table comes from immunoSEQ multiplex PCR, and its TCRdb copy is limited to in-frame clones, with some not included. The sample includes roughly 120,000 clones, 70% to 85% seen only once; the top ten take around 10%. Sequencing was carried out using PBMCs. These receptor sequences come from a woman aged 45-65 years in good health and CMV-seropositive.

Written as DNA, the CDR3 is TGTGCCAGCAGTCCGCAGGGATACAACGAGCAGTACTTC. Protein sequence: CASSPQGYNEQYF. This chain connects TRBV6-6 to TRBJ2-7, with D perhaps matching TRBD1 (5 bases). The CDR3 is 13 residues long. Germline CDR1 MNHNY, CDR2 SVGAGI (reference sequence). Trimming pared 5 bases from V and 5 bases from J, leaving 13 bases between.

The chain joins TRBV6-1 to TRBJ1-3, with D unclear. Germline CDR1 reads MNHNS; CDR2 reads SASEGT. The CDR3 has 15 amino acids. V gave up 4 bases and J gave up 4 bases, with 14 bases separating them. The CDR3 sequence is CASSGFDTTGNTIYF. The DNA of the CDR3 is TGTGCCAGCAGTGGATTCGACACCACGGGAAACACCATATATTTT.

This CDR3 reads CASSKEARGNQPQHF. The CDR3 DNA sequence: TGTGCCAGCAGCAAAGAGGCCAGGGGCAATCAGCCCCAGCATTTT. The V gene is TRBV21-1, the J gene TRBJ1-5; TRBD1, the table's D call, was not compared with the DNA. TRBV21-1 corresponds to a pseudogene. CDR3 size: 15 residues.

This clone occurred a few times. The chain joins TRBV5-1 to TRBJ1-1; D remains unclear. Trimming removed 4 bases from V and 1 base from J, with 11 bases in between. Germline V gives CDR1 SGHRS, CDR2 YFSETQ. The CDR3 spans 14 residues. The CDR3 protein is CASSPGTSNTEAFF. CDR3 sequence (DNA): TGCGCCAGCAGCCCGGGAACTTCGAACACTGAAGCTTTCTTT.

The chain has TRBV30 and TRBJ1-1, with unresolved D. Germline V gene lookup returns CDR1 GTSNPN and CDR2 SVGIG (reference sequence). Between the trimmed V and J ends, which lost 1 base and 4 bases, there was a span of 10 bases. The CDR3 length is 13 residues. This chain's CDR3 is CAWSGRLGTEAFF. The CDR3 DNA reads as TGTGCCTGGAGTGGGCGGTTAGGCACTGAAGCTTTCTTT.

The chain combines TRBV14 with TRBJ2-2; D may be TRBD1 (5 bases). From germline, CDR1 is SGHDN and CDR2 FVKESK. The CDR3 is made up of 14 amino acids. Trimming took 4 bases from V and 7 from J, leaving 13 bases between them. CDR3 coding DNA: TGTGCCAGCAGCCGTTTGCAGGGTGGCGGGGAGCTGTTTTTT. It yields the protein CASSRLQGGGELFF.

The chain links TRBV7-2 to TRBJ2-3; TRBD1 aligns across 8 bases. With 3 bases clipped from V and 1 base from J, the junction kept 0 bases outside the gene matches. Per the germline V gene, CDR1 is SGHTA and CDR2 is FQGNSA. This CDR3 comprises 14 residues. DNA for the CDR3: TGTGCCAGCAGCTTGACAGGGGGCACAGATACGCAGTATTTT. It codes for CASSLTGGTDTQYF.

In DNA, the CDR3 is TGTGCCAGCAGCACCAGAACAGGGGACTCCTACGAGCAGTACTTC. It is translated as CASSTRTGDSYEQYF. The chain links TRBV7-9 to TRBJ2-7; 7 bases are shared with TRBD1. Trimming at V came to 5 bases and at J to 0 bases, leaving 7 bases not matched to a gene. Germline CDR1 is SEHNR and CDR2 is FQNEAQ (reference sequence). This CDR3 contains 15 residues.

A few counts support this clone. The V call is TRBV7-3, the J call TRBJ2-1, with D tentatively TRBD2 (6 bases). Trimming pared 3 bases from V and 1 base from J, leaving 10 bases between. The CDR3 is 15 residues long. The germline V gene encodes CDR1 SGHTA and CDR2 FQGTGA. For the CDR3, the DNA is TGTGCCAGCAGCTTTGGGACTGTTTCCTACAATGAGCAGTTCTTC. This gives the protein CASSFGTVSYNEQFF.

The rearrangement uses TRBV7-2 and TRBJ2-2; perhaps TRBD1 as D (8 bases). CDR3 size: 14 residues. Germline loops: CDR1 SGHTA, CDR2 FQGNSA. Trimming shortened V by 11 bases and J by 7 bases, and 20 bases separated the two germline ends. For the CDR3, the DNA is TGTGCCTCCGACAGGGGAGGGCCGTACGGGGAGCTGTTTTTT. As protein: CASDRGGPYGELFF.

In its sample, this clone was seen a few times. The rearrangement uses TRBV4-3 and TRBJ2-3; 12 positions match TRBD2. After removal of 3 bases from V and 6 bases from J, the junction contained 4 bases not matched to a gene. Germline CDR1 is LGHNA and CDR2 is YSLEER. The CDR3 is 15 residues long. The CDR3: CASSQRTSGVDTQYF. DNA for the CDR3: TGCGCCAGCAGCCAGAGGACTAGCGGGGTGGATACGCAGTATTTT.

This clone was counted ten times or more. The chain carries TRBV29-1 and TRBJ2-3; a possible D gene is TRBD1 (5 bases). This CDR3 is 14 amino acids long. Germline V gene sequence: CDR1 SQVTM, CDR2 ANQGSEA. Deletions cut 7 bases from V and 7 bases from J, with 21 bases between. CDR3 region: CSAEGLGQSYTQYF. CDR3 coding DNA: TGCAGCGCCGAAGGGCTGGGGCAGTCCTATACGCAGTATTTT.

This clone was counted a single time. The rearrangement links TRBV19 to TRBJ2-2; 13 bases map to TRBD2. Germline values: CDR1 LNHDA, CDR2 SQIVND (reference sequence). The CDR3 totals 15 residues. Trimming at V came to 5 bases and at J to 11 bases, leaving 8 bases not matched to a gene. CDR3 sequence: CASSVRTSGSLELFF. The CDR3 coding sequence is TGTGCCAGTAGTGTCAGGACTAGCGGGAGTCTAGAGCTGTTTTTT.

The chain couples TRBV7-9 to TRBJ1-2; possible D gene TRBD1, 5 bases. Looked up from germline, CDR1 is SEHNR and CDR2 is FQNEAQ (reference sequence). The CDR3 covers 12 residues. Trimming took 3 bases from V and 8 from J, leaving 10 bases between them. This chain's CDR3 is CASSFPQGGYTF. The CDR3 bases are TGTGCCAGCAGCTTCCCGCAGGGAGGCTACACCTTC.

J is TRBJ2-5 and V is TRBV15, with TRBD1 matching over 10 bases. V lost 3 bases and J lost 5; bases outside the gene matches: 9. The CDR3 has 16 amino acids. The germline V gene has CDR1 LNHNV and CDR2 YYDKDF (reference sequence). The CDR3 sequence is CATSSGTGVRWETQYF. The CDR3 coding sequence is TGTGCCACCAGCAGCGGGACAGGGGTTCGATGGGAGACCCAGTACTTC. Combining the CDR3 with reference TRBV15 and TRBJ2-5 gives the whole variable domain DAMVIQNPRYQVTQFGKPVTLSCSQTLNHNVMYWYQQKSSQAPKLLFHYYDKDFNNEADTPDNFQSRRPNTSFCFLDIRSPGLGDTAMYLCATSSGTGVRWETQYFGPGTRLLVL.

This chain connects TRBV10-3 to TRBJ2-2; D is undetermined. Trimming took 5 bases from V and 0 from J, leaving 7 bases between them. The length of the CDR3 is 14 residues. CDR1 and CDR2 (germline): ENHRY, SYGVKD. CDR3 protein: CAISPSSNTGELFF. CDR3 coding DNA: TGTGCCATCAGTCCTTCCTCGAACACCGGGGAGCTGTTTTTT.

The chain uses TRBV4-2 and TRBJ2-1, with a tentative D call TRBD2 (6 bases). Germline-derived CDR1 and CDR2 are LGHNA and YNFKEQ. The CDR3 totals 15 residues. V lost 5 bases, J lost 8 bases, and 19 bases lay in between. The CDR3 protein is CASSLTGSWGDEQFF. The CDR3 DNA is TGTGCCAGCAGCTTGACCGGGTCTTGGGGGGATGAGCAGTTCTTC.

This chain connects TRBV11-2 to TRBJ1-5; 8 positions agree with TRBD1. Germline V gene sequence: CDR1 SGHAT, CDR2 FQNNGV. After removal of 5 bases from V and 3 bases from J, the junction contained 6 bases not matched to a gene. This CDR3 is 15 amino acids long. The DNA for the CDR3 is TGTGCCAGCAGCCCTGGGACAGGCCACAATCAGCCCCAGCATTTT. Amino acids: CASSPGTGHNQPQHF.

J is TRBJ2-2 and V is TRBV5-1, with 7 bases matching TRBD1. Trimming cost V 4 bases and J 6 bases; bases outside gene matches: 3. There are 13 residues in the CDR3. The V gene's germline CDR1 is SGHRS and CDR2 YFSETQ. The CDR3 DNA sequence: TGCGCCAGCAGCGTAACAGGGGCCGGGGAGCTGTTTTTT. This encodes CASSVTGAGELFF.

The chain is built from TRBV29-1 and TRBJ2-5; 7 bases fit TRBD1. In germline, CDR1 is SQVTM, CDR2 ANQGSEA. V shed 6 bases, J shed 0 bases, and the junction held 16 bases outside the gene matches. The CDR3 is made up of 17 amino acids. CDR3 bases: TGCAGCGTGACCGGAATCAGGGACAGACCGCACCAAGAGACCCAGTACTTC. It yields the protein CSVTGIRDRPHQETQYF.

This chain joins TRBV29-1 and TRBJ2-7; D is undetermined. Trimming cost V 1 base and J 2 bases, with 15 bases left between them. The germline V gene has CDR1 SQVTM and CDR2 ANQGSEA. The length of the CDR3 is 15 residues. The CDR3 DNA is TGCAGCGTTGAAGGCGCTAGTTTTCATCCCTACGAGCAGTACTTC. Its protein product is CSVEGASFHPYEQYF.

The chain uses TRBV7-2 and TRBJ2-7, with 13 nucleotides matching TRBD2. The CDR3 runs 15 residues. The J segment lost 2 bases and the V segment lost 5 bases, leaving 3 bases of the junction unmatched. Germline V gene lookup returns CDR1 SGHTA and CDR2 FQGNSA. CDR3 nucleotide sequence: TGTGCCAGCAGCCCACTAGCGGGAGGGCCCTACGAGCAGTACTTC. Residues: CASSPLAGGPYEQYF. Drawing the rest from reference TRBV7-2 and TRBJ2-7, the complete variable domain is GAGVSQSPSNKVTEKGKDVELRCDPISGHTALYWYRQSLGQGLEFLIYFQGNSAPDKSGLPSDRFSAERTGGSVSTLTIQRTQQEDSAVYLCASSPLAGGPYEQYFGPGTRLTVT.

This chain joins TRBV4-3 and TRBJ2-3; 12 bases are shared with TRBD2. The CDR3 runs 17 residues. Per germline, CDR1 LGHNA and CDR2 YSLEER. J lost 4 bases, V lost 0 bases, and 5 bases had no gene match. The CDR3 DNA reads TGCGCCAGCAGCCAAGATCCCACTAGCGGGGGGTCAGATACGCAGTATTTT. This sequence encodes CASSQDPTSGGSDTQYF.

The chain couples TRBV7-6 to TRBJ2-1; D not certain. The CDR3 runs 13 residues. The V end was cut by 2 bases, the J end by 6 bases, with 8 bases between. Germline CDR1 SGHVS, CDR2 FNYEAQ. The CDR3 is CASSLSLANEQFF. CDR3 nucleotides: TGTGCCAGCAGCTTAAGTCTGGCCAATGAGCAGTTCTTC. The full variable domain, in which reference TRBV7-6 and TRBJ2-1 provide the parts outside the CDR3, is GAGVSQSPRYKVTKRGQDVALRCDPISGHVSLYWYRQALGQGPEFLTYFNYEAQQDKSGLPNDRFSAERPEGSISTLTIQRTEQRDSAMYRCASSLSLANEQFFGPGTRLTVL.

This clone has more than one count but fewer than ten. The V and J genes are TRBV10-3 and TRBJ2-1; D gene uncertain. V was shortened by 2 bases and J by 5 bases, with 7 bases between the two germline ends. Germline V gives CDR1 ENHRY, CDR2 SYGVKD. The CDR3 extends over 13 amino acids. The CDR3 here is CAISEAGDNEQFF. The CDR3 coding sequence is TGTGCCATCAGTGAGGCTGGAGACAATGAGCAGTTCTTC.

The genes are TRBV7-2 and TRBJ2-2, with TRBD1 as a possible D gene (6 bases). Per the germline V gene, CDR1 is SGHTA and CDR2 is FQGNSA. The CDR3 has 15 residues. V was pared by 0 bases and J by 4 bases, with 9 bases between. CDR3 amino acids: CASSLADRLTGELFF. CDR3 nucleotides: TGTGCCAGCAGCTTAGCGGACAGACTCACCGGGGAGCTGTTTTTT.

The chain combines TRBV5-1 with TRBJ2-5; 13 bases fit TRBD2. J gave up 3 bases and V 3 bases, and 5 bases lay outside the gene matches. The CDR3 totals 16 residues. Germline V CDR1 and CDR2: SGHRS, YFSETQ. The CDR3 sequence is CASSSLLAGGKETQYF. In DNA, the CDR3 is TGCGCCAGCAGCTCCCTACTAGCGGGGGGGAAAGAGACCCAGTACTTC.

This clone has just one count. The chain recombines TRBV11-1 with TRBJ1-1; D gene unclear. CDR3 length: 14 amino acids. From germline, CDR1 is SGHAT and CDR2 FQDESV (reference sequence). V shed 2 bases and J shed 1 base, with 8 bases lying between them. The CDR3 region has the DNA TGTGCCAGCAGCTTATCATCGGGGAACACTGAAGCTTTCTTT. Protein sequence: CASSLSSGNTEAFF.

V gene TRBV19 combines with J gene TRBJ2-4; no clear D gene. V lost 2 bases and J lost 2, with 10 bases in between. The CDR3 totals 15 residues. Germline V CDR1 and CDR2: LNHDA, SQIVND (reference sequence). The CDR3 sequence: CASSISGPSKNIQYF. The CDR3 DNA sequence: TGTGCCAGTAGTATAAGTGGGCCCTCCAAAAACATTCAGTACTTC.

The chain joins TRBV7-8 to TRBJ1-4; D is possibly TRBD1 (6 bases). This CDR3 contains 15 residues. V was trimmed by 5 bases and J by 6 bases, leaving 16 bases between them. Germline V gives CDR1 SGHVS, CDR2 FQNEAQ. The CDR3 spells CASSPLGRGDEKLFF. The DNA of the CDR3 is TGTGCCAGCAGCCCACTCGGCAGGGGAGATGAAAAACTGTTTTTT. The full variable domain, completed using reference TRBV7-8 and TRBJ1-4, is GAGVSQSPRYKVAKRGQDVALRCDPISGHVSLFWYQQALGQGPEFLTYFQNEAQLDKSGLPSDRFFAERPEGSVSTLKIQRTQQEDSAVYLCASSPLGRGDEKLFFGSGTQLSVL.

V usage is TRBV6-5 and J usage is TRBJ1-4; TRBD1 matches at 7 bases. Trimming removed 5 bases from V and 8 bases from J; junction bases left unmatched: 8. CDR3 length equals 14 residues. Germline CDR1 is MNHEY and CDR2 is SVGAGI. Here the CDR3 DNA reads TGTGCCAGCAGTGATGACAGGGTGAGCGAAAAACTGTTTTTT. This codes for CASSDDRVSEKLFF.

This clone appeared a few times. For the CDR3, the DNA is TGTGCCAGCAGCCCCGGGGGAGGCTCCTACAATGAGCAGTTCTTC. Protein product: CASSPGGGSYNEQFF. This chain uses TRBV7-7 with TRBJ2-1; weak D call: TRBD2 (6 bases). Per germline, CDR1 SSHAT and CDR2 FNYEAQ (reference sequence). The V end was cut by 5 bases, the J end by 0 bases, with 11 bases between. The CDR3 spans 15 residues.